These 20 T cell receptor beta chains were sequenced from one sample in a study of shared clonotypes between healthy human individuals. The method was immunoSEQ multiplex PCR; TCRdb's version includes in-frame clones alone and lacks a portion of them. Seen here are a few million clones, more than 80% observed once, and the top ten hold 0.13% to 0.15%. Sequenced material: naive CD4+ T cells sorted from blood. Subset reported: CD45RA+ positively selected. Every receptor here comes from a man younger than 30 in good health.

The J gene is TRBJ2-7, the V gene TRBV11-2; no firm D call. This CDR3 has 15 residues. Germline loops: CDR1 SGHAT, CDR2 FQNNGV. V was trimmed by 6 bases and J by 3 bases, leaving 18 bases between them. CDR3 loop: CASSRDGVNFYEQYF. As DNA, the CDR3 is TGTGCCAGCAGTAGAGACGGAGTTAATTTCTACGAGCAGTACTTC.

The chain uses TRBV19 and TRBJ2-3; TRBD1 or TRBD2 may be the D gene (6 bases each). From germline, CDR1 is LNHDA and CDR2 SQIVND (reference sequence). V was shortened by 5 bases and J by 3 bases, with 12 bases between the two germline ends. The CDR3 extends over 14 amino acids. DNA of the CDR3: TGTGCCAGTAGTTCCATAGGGGGGACAGATACGCAGTATTTT. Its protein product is CASSSIGGTDTQYF.

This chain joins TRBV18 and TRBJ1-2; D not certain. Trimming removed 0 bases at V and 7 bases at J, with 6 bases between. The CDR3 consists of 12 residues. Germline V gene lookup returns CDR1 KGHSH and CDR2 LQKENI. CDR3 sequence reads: CASSPPGVGYTF. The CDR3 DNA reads TGTGCCAGCTCACCACCTGGAGTTGGCTACACCTTC.

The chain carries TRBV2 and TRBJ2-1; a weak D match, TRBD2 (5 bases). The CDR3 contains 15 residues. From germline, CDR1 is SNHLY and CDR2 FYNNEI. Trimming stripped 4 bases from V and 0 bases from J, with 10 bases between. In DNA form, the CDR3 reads TGTGCCAGCAGTGCCAAGCTAGCCTCCTACAATGAGCAGTTCTTC. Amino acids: CASSAKLASYNEQFF.

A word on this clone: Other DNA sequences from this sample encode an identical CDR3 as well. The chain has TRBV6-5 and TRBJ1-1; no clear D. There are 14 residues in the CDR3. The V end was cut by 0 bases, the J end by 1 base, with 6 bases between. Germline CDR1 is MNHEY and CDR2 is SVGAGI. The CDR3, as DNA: TGTGCCAGCAGTTACTCGAACCCGAACACTGAAGCTTTCTTT. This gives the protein CASSYSNPNTEAFF.

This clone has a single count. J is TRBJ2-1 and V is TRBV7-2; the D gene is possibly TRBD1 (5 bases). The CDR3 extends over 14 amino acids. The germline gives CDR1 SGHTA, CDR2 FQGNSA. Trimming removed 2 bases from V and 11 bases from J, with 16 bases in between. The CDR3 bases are TGTGCCAGCAGCTTAACTTCCTCTACAGGTCAGCAGTTCTTC. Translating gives CASSLTSSTGQQFF.

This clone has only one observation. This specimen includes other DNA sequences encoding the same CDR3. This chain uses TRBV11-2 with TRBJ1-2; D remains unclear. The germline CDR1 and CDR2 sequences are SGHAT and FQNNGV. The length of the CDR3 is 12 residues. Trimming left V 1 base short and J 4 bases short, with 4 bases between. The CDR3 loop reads CASSLGGYGYTF. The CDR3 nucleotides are TGTGCCAGCAGCTTAGGCGGCTATGGCTACACCTTC.

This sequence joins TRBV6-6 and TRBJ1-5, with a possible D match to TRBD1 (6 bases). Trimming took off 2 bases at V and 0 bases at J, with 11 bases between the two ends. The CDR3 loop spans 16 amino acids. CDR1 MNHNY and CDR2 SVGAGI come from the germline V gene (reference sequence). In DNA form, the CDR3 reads TGTGCCAGCAGTTACGCCCCGGGACATAGCAATCAGCCCCAGCATTTT. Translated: CASSYAPGHSNQPQHF.

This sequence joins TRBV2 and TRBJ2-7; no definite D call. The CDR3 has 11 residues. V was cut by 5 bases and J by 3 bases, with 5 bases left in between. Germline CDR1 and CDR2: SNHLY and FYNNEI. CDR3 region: CASSQDYEQYF. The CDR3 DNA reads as TGTGCCAGCAGTCAGGACTACGAGCAGTACTTC.

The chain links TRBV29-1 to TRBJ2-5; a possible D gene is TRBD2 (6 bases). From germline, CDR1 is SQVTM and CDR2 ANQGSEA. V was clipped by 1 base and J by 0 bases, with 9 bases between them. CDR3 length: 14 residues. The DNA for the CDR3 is TGCAGCGTTGAAGCGGCGGGGCACCAAGAGACCCAGTACTTC. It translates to CSVEAAGHQETQYF.

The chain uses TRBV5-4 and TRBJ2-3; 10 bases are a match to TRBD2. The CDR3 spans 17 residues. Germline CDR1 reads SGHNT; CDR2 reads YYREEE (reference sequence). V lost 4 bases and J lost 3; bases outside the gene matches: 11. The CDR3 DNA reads TGTGCCAGCAGCGCGAAGGCTAGCGGGGGCAAGACAGATACGCAGTATTTT. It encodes CASSAKASGGKTDTQYF.

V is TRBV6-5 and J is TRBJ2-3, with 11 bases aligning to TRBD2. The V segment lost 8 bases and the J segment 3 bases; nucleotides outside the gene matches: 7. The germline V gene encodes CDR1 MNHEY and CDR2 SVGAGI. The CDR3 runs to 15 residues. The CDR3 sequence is CASRPSGGLTDTQYF. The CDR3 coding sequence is TGTGCCAGCCGTCCTAGCGGGGGGTTAACAGATACGCAGTATTTT.

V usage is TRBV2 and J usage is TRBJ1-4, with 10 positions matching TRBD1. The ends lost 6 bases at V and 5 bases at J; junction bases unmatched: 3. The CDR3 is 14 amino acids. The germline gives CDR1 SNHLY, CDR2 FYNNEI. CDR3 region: CASRAGQGNEKLFF. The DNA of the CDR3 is TGTGCCAGCAGGGCGGGACAGGGGAATGAAAAACTGTTTTTT. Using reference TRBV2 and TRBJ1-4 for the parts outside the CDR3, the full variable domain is EPEVTQTPSHQVTQMGQEVILRCVPISNHLYFYWYRQILGQKVEFLVSFYNNEISEKSEIFDDQFSVERPDGSNFTLKIRSTKLEDSAMYFCASRAGQGNEKLFFGSGTQLSVL.

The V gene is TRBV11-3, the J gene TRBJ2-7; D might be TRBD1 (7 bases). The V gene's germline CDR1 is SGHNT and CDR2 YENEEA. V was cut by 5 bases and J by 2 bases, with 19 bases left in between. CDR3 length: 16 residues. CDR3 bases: TGTGCCAGCAGCCGTCTCAGGGGGGCGTCCCCCTACGAGCAGTACTTC. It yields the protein CASSRLRGASPYEQYF.

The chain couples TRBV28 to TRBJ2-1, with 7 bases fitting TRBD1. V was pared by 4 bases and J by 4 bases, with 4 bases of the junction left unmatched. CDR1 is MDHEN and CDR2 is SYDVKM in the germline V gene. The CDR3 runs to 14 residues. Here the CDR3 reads CASSYDREYNEQFF. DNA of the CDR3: TGTGCCAGCAGTTACGACAGGGAGTACAATGAGCAGTTCTTC.

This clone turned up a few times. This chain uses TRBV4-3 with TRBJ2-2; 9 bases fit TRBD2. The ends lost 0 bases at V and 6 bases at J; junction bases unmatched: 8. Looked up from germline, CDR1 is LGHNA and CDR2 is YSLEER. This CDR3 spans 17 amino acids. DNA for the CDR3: TGCGCCAGCAGCCAAGATCGGATAGCGGGAGTCCCCGGGGAGCTGTTTTTT. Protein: CASSQDRIAGVPGELFF.

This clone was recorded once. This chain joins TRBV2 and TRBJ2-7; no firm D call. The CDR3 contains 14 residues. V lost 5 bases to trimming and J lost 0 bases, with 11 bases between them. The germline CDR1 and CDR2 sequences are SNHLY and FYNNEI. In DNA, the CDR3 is TGTGCCAGCAGTAAAGGACCGCTCTCCTACGAGCAGTACTTC. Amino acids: CASSKGPLSYEQYF. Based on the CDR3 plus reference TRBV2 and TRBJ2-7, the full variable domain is EPEVTQTPSHQVTQMGQEVILRCVPISNHLYFYWYRQILGQKVEFLVSFYNNEISEKSEIFDDQFSVERPDGSNFTLKIRSTKLEDSAMYFCASSKGPLSYEQYFGPGTRLTVT.

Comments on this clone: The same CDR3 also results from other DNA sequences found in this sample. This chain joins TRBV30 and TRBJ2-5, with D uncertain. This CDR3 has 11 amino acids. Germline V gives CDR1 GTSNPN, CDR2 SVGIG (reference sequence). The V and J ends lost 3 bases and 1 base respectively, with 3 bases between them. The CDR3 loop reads CAWRLQETQYF. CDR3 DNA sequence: TGTGCCTGGAGACTCCAAGAGACCCAGTACTTC.

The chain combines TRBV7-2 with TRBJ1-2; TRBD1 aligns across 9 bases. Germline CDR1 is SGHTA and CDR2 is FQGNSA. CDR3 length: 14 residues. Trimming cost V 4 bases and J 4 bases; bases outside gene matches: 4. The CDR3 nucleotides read TGTGCCAGCAGCTACGGGACAGGGCTCTATGGCTACACCTTC. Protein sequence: CASSYGTGLYGYTF. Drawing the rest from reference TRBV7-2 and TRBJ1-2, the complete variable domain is GAGVSQSPSNKVTEKGKDVELRCDPISGHTALYWYRQSLGQGLEFLIYFQGNSAPDKSGLPSDRFSAERTGGSVSTLTIQRTQQEDSAVYLCASSYGTGLYGYTFGSGTRLTVV.

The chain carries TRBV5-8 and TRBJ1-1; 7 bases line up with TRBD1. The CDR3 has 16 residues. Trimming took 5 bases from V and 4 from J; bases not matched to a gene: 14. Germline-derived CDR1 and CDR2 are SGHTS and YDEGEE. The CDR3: CASRRQIGGSGTEAFF. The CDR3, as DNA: TGTGCCAGCAGGAGACAAATAGGGGGCTCAGGCACTGAAGCTTTCTTT.